The rows below give T cell receptor beta chains drawn from one sample of a study of blood T cells in healthy people across ages. A single record per CDR3 protein comes from TCRdb applying MiXCR to the 5' RACE reads. The sample gives approximately 1,700,000 distinct CDR3 sequences, about two fifths of which show up once; 20% to 25% is in the top ten. What was sequenced was blood. The source is a human donor in good health. Each CDR3 is given with its conserved first and last residue. The order of the fields is J gene, clone size, V gene, D gene, CDR3 protein, CDR3 DNA. The D gene is left open where the match is weak. A row's size may be missing; if present it is once, few, many or a size class.

J: TRBJ1-1; size: many; V: TRBV29-1; D: -; CDR3: CSVDNPLVVGTEAFF; DNA: TGCAGCGTTGATAACCCGTTGGTGGTTGGTACTGAAGCTTTCTTT
J: TRBJ2-1; size: few; V: TRBV21-1; D: -; CDR3: CASSSRHLNEQFF; DNA: TGTGCCAGCAGCTCTCGACACCTCAATGAGCAGTTCTTC
J: TRBJ2-1; size: -; V: TRBV6-2/TRBV6-3; D: -; CDR3: CASSDSLVYEQFF; DNA: TGTGCCAGCAGCGATTCCTTAGTGTATGAGCAGTTCTTC
J: TRBJ1-4; size: -; V: TRBV7-9; D: -; CDR3: CASSNYPGLDDEKLFF; DNA: TGTGCCAGCAGCAACTATCCGGGACTAGATGATGAAAAACTGTTTTTT
J: TRBJ1-4; size: -; V: TRBV7-2; D: -; CDR3: CASSLASQDEKLFF; DNA: TGTGCCAGCAGCTTAGCGTCGCAGGATGAAAAACTGTTTTTT
J: TRBJ2-7; size: few; V: TRBV12-3/TRBV12-4; D: TRBD1; CDR3: CASSLSGGINEQYF; DNA: TGTGCCAGCAGTTTATCAGGGGGCATCAACGAGCAGTACTTC
J: TRBJ2-5; size: few; V: TRBV5-1; D: -; CDR3: CASNDRDAAQETQYF; DNA: TGCGCCAGCAACGACCGGGACGCAGCTCAAGAGACCCAGTACTTC
J: TRBJ1-2; size: -; V: TRBV18; D: TRBD1; CDR3: CASSAGTEGYTF; DNA: TGTGCCAGCTCCGCCGGGACAGAGGGCTACACCTTC
J: TRBJ2-5; size: few; V: TRBV4-3; D: -; CDR3: CASSTQGAETQYF; DNA: TGCGCCAGCAGCACCCAAGGGGCTGAGACCCAGTACTTC
J: TRBJ2-1; size: -; V: TRBV9; D: -; CDR3: CASSVAGDSGEQFF; DNA: TGTGCCAGCAGCGTAGCAGGGGATTCGGGTGAGCAGTTCTTC
J: TRBJ2-2; size: -; V: TRBV2; D: -; CDR3: CASKAQGHLGELFF; DNA: TGTGCCAGCAAGGCGCAGGGGCATCTCGGGGAGCTGTTTTTT
J: TRBJ1-5; size: -; V: TRBV6-5; D: -; CDR3: CASSYGAVLKTGSNQPQHF; DNA: TGTGCCAGCAGTTACGGGGCCGTACTTAAAACAGGGAGCAATCAGCCCCAGCATTTT
J: TRBJ2-7; size: few; V: TRBV7-9; D: -; CDR3: CASSLAAGRRNEQYF; DNA: TGTGCCAGCAGCTTAGCGGCAGGGCGCCGGAACGAGCAGTACTTC
J: TRBJ2-1; size: few; V: TRBV6-1; D: TRBD2; CDR3: CASGIAGGPHNEQFF; DNA: TGTGCCAGCGGGATAGCGGGGGGGCCACACAATGAGCAGTTCTTC
J: TRBJ1-5; size: -; V: TRBV3-1; D: -; CDR3: CASSQGPPDIFSVGNQPQHF; DNA: TGTGCCAGTAGCCAGGGCCCCCCGGACATTTTTTCCGTTGGCAATCAGCCCCAGCATTTT
J: TRBJ1-1; size: -; V: TRBV6-5; D: -; CDR3: CASSSDGRGGPEAFF; DNA: TGTGCCAGCAGTTCCGACGGACGGGGGGGTCCTGAAGCTTTCTTT
J: TRBJ2-5; size: few; V: TRBV6-2/TRBV6-3; D: TRBD1; CDR3: CASRRQGGTQYF; DNA: TGTGCCAGCAGACGACAGGGGGGGACCCAGTACTTC
J: TRBJ1-1; size: -; V: TRBV3-1; D: -; CDR3: CASSLKKETEAFF; DNA: TGTGCCAGCAGCCTCAAAAAGGAAACTGAAGCTTTCTTT
J: TRBJ1-1; size: few; V: TRBV7-2; D: -; CDR3: CASSWGIAEAFF; DNA: TGTGCCAGCAGCTGGGGAATCGCTGAAGCTTTCTTT
J: TRBJ2-1; size: -; V: TRBV20-1; D: TRBD2; CDR3: CSASQSGTSGNNEQFF; DNA: TGCAGTGCTAGTCAGTCCGGGACTAGCGGTAACAATGAGCAGTTCTTC
J: TRBJ2-7; size: many; V: TRBV29-1; D: -; CDR3: CSVGDTYEQYF; DNA: TGCAGCGTTGGGGACACCTACGAGCAGTACTTC
J: TRBJ2-3; size: -; V: TRBV20-1; D: -; CDR3: CSARVLQVRQYF; DNA: TGCAGTGCTAGAGTACTACAAGTGCGGCAGTATTTT
J: TRBJ2-1; size: -; V: TRBV6-2/TRBV6-3; D: -; CDR3: CASSRQEGEQFF; DNA: TGTGCCAGCAGTCGACAAGAGGGTGAGCAGTTCTTC
J: TRBJ2-7; size: -; V: TRBV7-2; D: TRBD2; CDR3: CASSFTSGGFSYNEQYF; DNA: TGTGCCAGCAGCTTTACTAGCGGGGGGTTCTCCTACAATGAGCAGTACTTC
J: TRBJ1-5; size: -; V: TRBV6-6; D: -; CDR3: CASSYKVEGHQPQHF; DNA: TGTGCCAGCAGTTACAAAGTTGAAGGGCATCAGCCCCAGCATTTT
J: TRBJ2-1; size: few; V: TRBV7-9; D: -; CDR3: CASSLEANSEEFF; DNA: TGTGCCAGCAGCTTAGAGGCCAACAGCGAGGAGTTCTTC
J: TRBJ2-4; size: -; V: TRBV7-6; D: -; CDR3: CASSQFRGNNEQYF; DNA: TGTGCCAGCAGCCAATTTCGGGGTAACAATGAGCAGTACTTC
J: TRBJ1-2; size: few; V: TRBV4-3; D: -; CDR3: CASSQDWDTINYGYTF; DNA: TGCGCCAGCAGCCAAGATTGGGACACCATAAACTATGGCTACACCTTC
J: TRBJ2-4; size: few; V: TRBV15; D: -; CDR3: CATSRDYISKNIQYF; DNA: TGTGCCACCAGCAGAGATTACATATCCAAAAACATTCAGTACTTC
J: TRBJ2-7; size: -; V: TRBV20-1; D: TRBD1; CDR3: CSARDLGGGQGEQYF; DNA: TGCAGTGCTAGAGACCTGGGAGGGGGACAGGGGGAGCAGTACTTC
J: TRBJ1-4; size: -; V: TRBV7-2; D: TRBD1; CDR3: CASSPDRGPGEKLFF; DNA: TGTGCCAGCAGCCCGGACAGGGGTCCGGGTGAAAAACTGTTTTTT
J: TRBJ1-2; size: few; V: TRBV4-3; D: -; CDR3: CASSRLQGPNYGYTF; DNA: TGCGCCAGCAGCCGCTTACAGGGTCCTAACTATGGCTACACCTTC